What follows describes a single TCR beta chain. Its antigen remains unknown. CDR1 is MNHEY and CDR2 is SVGAGI in the germline V gene. This CDR3 spans 13 amino acids. The junction had 1 base not matched to a gene; V was cut back by 2 bases and J by 3 bases. This record comes from a study of shared clonotypes between healthy human individuals. Study context: CD8 memory received one plate per donor, CD8 naive two, CD4 memory three and CD4 naive three. Study-wide results and limits: With a handful of donors compared, about 5.2% of naive CD4 clonotypes were shared. Among donors, sharing of clonotypes was expected to be affected by sequencing depth.

The data were produced by immunoSEQ multiplex PCR, yet TCRdb's version contains in-frame clones alone and is incomplete. Of 2,500,000 or so clones in the sample, under 95% were seen once. Sequenced sample: naive CD4+ T cells from PBMCs. Subset denoted: CD45RA+ positively selected. The V gene is TRBV6-5, the J gene TRBJ2-7; 7 bases map to TRBD2. The sequence derives from a man between 18 and 35 years old in good health. Some clones in this sample may be carry-over from other donors' samples. This CDR3 reads CASSYGRVYEQYF. CDR3 nucleotides: TGTGCCAGCAGTTACGGGAGGGTCTACGAGCAGTACTTC.